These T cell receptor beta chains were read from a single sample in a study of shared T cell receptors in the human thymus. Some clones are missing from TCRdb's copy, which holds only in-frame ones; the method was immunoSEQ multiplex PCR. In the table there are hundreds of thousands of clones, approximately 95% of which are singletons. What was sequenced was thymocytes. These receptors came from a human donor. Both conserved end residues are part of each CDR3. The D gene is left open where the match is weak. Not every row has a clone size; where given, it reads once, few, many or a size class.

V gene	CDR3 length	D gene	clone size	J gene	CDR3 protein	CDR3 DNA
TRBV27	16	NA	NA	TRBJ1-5	CASSRGALPGNQPQHF	TGTGCCAGCAGTCGGGGGGCACTGCCCGGCAATCAGCCCCAGCATTTT
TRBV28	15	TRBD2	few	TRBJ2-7	CASSLNTSEYYEQYF	TGTGCCAGCAGTTTAAACACTAGCGAGTACTACGAGCAGTACTTC
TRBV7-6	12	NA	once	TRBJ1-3	CASSPHGNTIYF	TGTGCCAGCAGCCCGCATGGAAACACCATATATTTT
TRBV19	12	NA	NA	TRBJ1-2	CASSLDPYGYTF	TGTGCCAGTAGTTTGGACCCTTATGGCTACACCTTC
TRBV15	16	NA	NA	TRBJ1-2	CATSRVGTPAPDGYTF	TGTGCCACCAGCAGAGTTGGGACACCAGCTCCAGATGGCTACACCTTC
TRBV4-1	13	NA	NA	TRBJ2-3	CASKSGGTDTQYF	TGCGCCAGCAAATCCGGGGGCACAGATACGCAGTATTTT
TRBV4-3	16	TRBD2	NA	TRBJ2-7	CASSQDCPSGRNEQYF	TGCGCCAGCAGCCAAGATTGCCCTAGCGGGAGAAACGAGCAGTACTTC
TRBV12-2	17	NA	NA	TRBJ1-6	CASRQSTESSYNSPLHF	TGTGCAAGTCGCCAGTCGACGGAAAGCTCCTATAATTCACCCCTCCACTTT
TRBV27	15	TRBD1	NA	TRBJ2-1	CASAPRTGGYNEQFF	TGTGCCAGCGCCCCTAGGACAGGGGGGTACAATGAGCAGTTCTTC
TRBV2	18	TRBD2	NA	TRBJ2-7	CASRSRASGSRDSYEQYF	TGTGCCAGCAGGAGCAGGGCTAGCGGGAGTCGAGACTCCTACGAGCAGTACTTC
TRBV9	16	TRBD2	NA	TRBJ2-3	CASSVVAGVGSDTQYF	TGTGCCAGCAGCGTAGTAGCGGGAGTAGGATCAGATACGCAGTATTTT
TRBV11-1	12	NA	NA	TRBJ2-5	CASTRAGETQYF	TGTGCCAGCACAAGGGCGGGGGAGACCCAGTACTTC
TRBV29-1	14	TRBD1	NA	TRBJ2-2	CSADGQGFTGELFF	TGCAGCGCTGATGGACAGGGGTTCACCGGGGAGCTGTTTTTT
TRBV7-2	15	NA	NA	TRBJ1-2	CASSLEKGLDYGYTF	TGTGCCAGCAGCTTAGAGAAGGGATTGGACTATGGCTACACCTTC
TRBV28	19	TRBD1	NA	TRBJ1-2	CASINEGQGVLRKGYGYTF	TGTGCCAGCATCAATGAGGGACAGGGGGTTTTGAGAAAGGGCTATGGCTACACCTTC
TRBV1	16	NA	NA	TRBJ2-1	CTSLKGPGQGCNEQFF	TGCACCAGCTTAAAAGGACCGGGACAGGGGTGCAATGAGCAGTTCTTC
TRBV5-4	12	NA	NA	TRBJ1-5	CATGHPNQPQHF	TGTGCGACAGGCCATCCCAATCAGCCCCAGCATTTT
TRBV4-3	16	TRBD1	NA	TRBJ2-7	CASSQTWTGRPYEQYF	TGCGCCAGCAGCCAAACCTGGACAGGGAGGCCCTACGAGCAGTACTTC
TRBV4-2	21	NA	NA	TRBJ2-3	CASSQEGPPYRHTVGTDTQYF	TGTGCCAGCAGCCAAGAAGGCCCACCCTACCGGCACACGGTAGGCACAGATACGCAGTATTTT
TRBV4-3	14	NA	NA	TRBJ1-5	CASSQALWAQPQHF	TGCGCCAGCAGCCAAGCGCTCTGGGCTCAGCCCCAGCATTTT
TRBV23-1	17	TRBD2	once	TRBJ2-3	CASTLRLASGCTDTQYF	TGCGCCAGCACCCTAAGGTTGGCTAGCGGTTGCACAGATACGCAGTATTTT
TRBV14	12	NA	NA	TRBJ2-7	CASSHSGAEQYF	TGTGCCAGCAGCCATTCGGGAGCCGAGCAGTACTTC
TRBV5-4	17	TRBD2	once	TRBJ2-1	CASSFGTSGRVYNEQFF	TGTGCCAGCAGCTTCGGGACTAGCGGGAGGGTTTACAATGAGCAGTTCTTC
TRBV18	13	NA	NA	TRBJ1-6	CASSPGYNSPLHF	TGTGCCAGCTCACCAGGGTATAATTCACCCCTCCACTTT
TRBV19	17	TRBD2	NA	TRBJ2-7	CASTGTSGSTNSYEQYF	TGTGCCAGTACCGGGACTAGCGGGAGCACCAACTCCTACGAGCAGTACTTC
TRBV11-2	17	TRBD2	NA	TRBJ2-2	CASSLGPWDYDTGELFF	TGTGCCAGCAGCTTGGGCCCGTGGGACTATGACACCGGGGAGCTGTTTTTT
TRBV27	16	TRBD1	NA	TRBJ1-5	CASEVEGAKKHQPQHF	TGTGCCAGCGAGGTGGAGGGGGCCAAGAAACATCAGCCCCAGCATTTT
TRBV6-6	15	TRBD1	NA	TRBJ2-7	CASRPDRAGSYEQYF	TGTGCCAGCAGACCGGACAGGGCGGGCTCCTACGAGCAGTACTTC
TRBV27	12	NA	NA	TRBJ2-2	CASSSQGGELFF	TGTGCCAGCAGTTCCCAGGGCGGGGAGCTGTTTTTT
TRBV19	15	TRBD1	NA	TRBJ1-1	CASSMPGGANTEAFF	TGTGCCAGTAGTATGCCAGGGGGCGCGAACACTGAAGCTTTCTTT
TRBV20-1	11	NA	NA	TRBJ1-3	CSARKRNTIYF	TGCAGTGCTAGAAAGAGAAACACCATATATTTT
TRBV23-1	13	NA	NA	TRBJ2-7	CASSQSSGYEQYF	TGCGCCAGCAGTCAATCAAGCGGTTACGAGCAGTACTTC
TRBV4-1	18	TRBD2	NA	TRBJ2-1	CASSQARTSGCTYNEQFF	TGCGCCAGCAGCCAAGCCCGGACTAGCGGGTGCACCTACAATGAGCAGTTCTTC
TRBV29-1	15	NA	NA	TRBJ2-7	CSGILRDGPSYEQYF	TGCAGCGGTATCCTCCGGGACGGACCTTCCTACGAGCAGTACTTC
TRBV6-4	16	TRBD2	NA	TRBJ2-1	CASSDPASGRMDEQFF	TGTGCCAGCAGTGACCCGGCTAGCGGGAGGATGGATGAGCAGTTCTTC
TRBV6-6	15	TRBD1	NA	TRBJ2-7	CASRQDRGLSYEQYF	TGTGCCAGCCGCCAGGACAGGGGGCTCTCCTACGAGCAGTACTTC
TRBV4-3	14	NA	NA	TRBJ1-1	CASSQVEGDTEAFF	TGCGCCAGCAGCCAAGTGGAGGGGGACACTGAAGCTTTCTTT
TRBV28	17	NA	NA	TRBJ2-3	CASSLVSVGGAGDTQYF	TGTGCCAGCAGTTTGGTGTCAGTGGGGGGCGCAGGAGATACGCAGTATTTT
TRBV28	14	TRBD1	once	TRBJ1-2	CASSSPGQGYGYTF	TGTGCCAGCAGTTCTCCGGGACAGGGTTATGGCTACACCTTC
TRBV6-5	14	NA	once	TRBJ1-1	CASSYSRVDTEAFF	TGTGCCAGCAGTTACTCCCGGGTGGACACTGAAGCTTTCTTT
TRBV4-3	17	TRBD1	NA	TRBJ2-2	CASSQLPGTGGTGELFF	TGCGCCAGCAGCCAACTTCCCGGGACAGGGGGCACCGGGGAGCTGTTTTTT
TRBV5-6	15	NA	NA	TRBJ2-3	CASSLDGTSTDTQYF	TGTGCCAGCAGCTTGGACGGAACTAGCACAGATACGCAGTATTTT
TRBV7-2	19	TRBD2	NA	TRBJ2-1	CASSCKGTSGSCSYNEQFF	TGTGCCAGCAGCTGCAAGGGGACTAGCGGGTCCTGCTCCTACAATGAGCAGTTCTTC
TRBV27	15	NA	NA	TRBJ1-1	CASSQGRGGHTEAFF	TGTGCCAGCAGTCAGGGCAGAGGTGGCCACACTGAAGCTTTCTTT
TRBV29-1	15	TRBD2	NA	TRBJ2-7	CSVGPEGLARNEQYF	TGCAGCGTCGGTCCGGAAGGACTAGCGCGGAACGAGCAGTACTTC
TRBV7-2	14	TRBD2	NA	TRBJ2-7	CASSRLAASYEQYF	TGTGCCAGCAGCCGACTAGCGGCCTCCTACGAGCAGTACTTC
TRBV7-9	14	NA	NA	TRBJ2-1	CASSFPGDLTEQFF	TGTGCCAGCAGCTTCCCGGGGGATCTTACTGAGCAGTTCTTC
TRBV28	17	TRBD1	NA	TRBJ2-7	CASSLCSDRGSSYEQYF	TGTGCCAGCAGTTTATGCTCGGACAGGGGGAGCTCCTACGAGCAGTACTTC
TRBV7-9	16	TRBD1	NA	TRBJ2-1	CASSFPGQGTFNEQFF	TGTGCCAGCAGCTTCCCGGGACAGGGGACATTCAATGAGCAGTTCTTC
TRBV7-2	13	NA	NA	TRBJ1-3	CASKNPPGHTIYF	TGTGCCAGCAAGAATCCTCCTGGTCACACCATATATTTT
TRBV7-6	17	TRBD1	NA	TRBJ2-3	CASSVKPGQGSTDTQYF	TGTGCCAGCAGCGTAAAACCGGGACAGGGAAGCACAGATACGCAGTATTTT
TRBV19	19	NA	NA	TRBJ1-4	CASSPRLRAPNTTNEKLFF	TGTGCCAGTAGTCCCCGTCTGAGGGCCCCTAATACAACTAATGAAAAACTGTTTTTT
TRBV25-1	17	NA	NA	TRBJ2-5	CASSALSGRVSQETQYF	TGTGCCAGCAGTGCCCTAAGCGGCAGAGTCTCTCAAGAGACCCAGTACTTC
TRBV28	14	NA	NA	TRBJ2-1	CASSLLPGYNEQFF	TGTGCCAGCAGTTTATTACCGGGGTACAATGAGCAGTTCTTC
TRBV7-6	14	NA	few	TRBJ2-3	CASSTATGIGTQYF	TGTGCCAGCAGTACGGCAACAGGGATTGGGACGCAGTATTTT
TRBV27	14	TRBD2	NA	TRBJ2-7	CASSLTSGPFEQYF	TGTGCCAGCAGCCTGACTAGCGGACCCTTCGAGCAGTACTTC